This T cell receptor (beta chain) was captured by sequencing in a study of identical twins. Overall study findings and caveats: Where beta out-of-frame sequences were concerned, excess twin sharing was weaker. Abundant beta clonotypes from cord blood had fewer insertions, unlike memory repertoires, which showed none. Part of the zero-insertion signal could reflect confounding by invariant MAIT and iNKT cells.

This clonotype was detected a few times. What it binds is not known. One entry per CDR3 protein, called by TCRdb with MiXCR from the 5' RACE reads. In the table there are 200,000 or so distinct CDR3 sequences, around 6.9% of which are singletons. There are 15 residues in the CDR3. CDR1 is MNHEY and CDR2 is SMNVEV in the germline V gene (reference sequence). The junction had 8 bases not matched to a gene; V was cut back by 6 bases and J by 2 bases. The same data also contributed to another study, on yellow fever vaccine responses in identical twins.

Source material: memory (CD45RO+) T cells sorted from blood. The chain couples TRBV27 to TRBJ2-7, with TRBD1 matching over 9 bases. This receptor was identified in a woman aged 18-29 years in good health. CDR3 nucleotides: TGTGCCAGCAGATCCGGGACAGGGCTGCCCTACGAGCAGTACTTC. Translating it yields CASRSGTGLPYEQYF.